This is a list of T cell receptor beta chains from one sample in a study of response to subunit inactivated influenza vaccine. TCRdb used MiXCR to reprocess the RT-PCR reads, holding one entry per CDR3 protein. The sample consists of a few hundred thousand distinct CDR3 sequences, 12% to 15% of them appearing once. The sample here was PBMCs from blood, taken 11 to 12 days after vaccination. Receptors originate from a man in his fifties or sixties who received an inactivated influenza vaccine. Each CDR3 is given with its conserved first and last residue. D genes are given only for firm matches. A clone size is listed for some rows: how often the clone was seen (once, few, many), or a class if it is expanded.

v_call	j_call	clone_size	d_call	cdr3_aa	cdr3_nt
TRBV20-1	TRBJ2-7	few	TRBD1	CSADHPGQGGYEQYF	TGCAGTGCTGATCATCCGGGACAGGGGGGCTACGAGCAGTACTTC
TRBV7-2	TRBJ2-1	NA	NA	CASSLVWGEGEQFF	TGTGCCAGCAGCTTAGTCTGGGGTGAAGGTGAGCAGTTCTTC
TRBV10-3	TRBJ2-5	few	NA	CAISDVSGAPVLGTQYF	TGTGCCATCAGTGACGTCTCGGGGGCCCCCGTTCTGGGGACCCAGTACTTC
TRBV6-5	TRBJ2-7	NA	TRBD2	CASLLAAGLGEQYF	TGTGCCAGCTTACTAGCGGCGGGTTTAGGCGAGCAGTACTTC
TRBV12-3/TRBV12-4	TRBJ1-2	few	NA	CASSHVPDRRGYTF	TGTGCCAGCAGCCACGTACCAGACAGAAGGGGCTACACCTTC
TRBV12-3/TRBV12-4	TRBJ2-2	many	TRBD2	CASSPTGLNTGELFF	TGTGCCAGCAGTCCGACGGGACTAAACACCGGGGAGCTGTTTTTT
TRBV4-2	TRBJ2-7	many	TRBD1	CASSQDRVASYEQYF	TGTGCCAGCAGCCAGGACAGGGTAGCCTCCTACGAGCAGTACTTC
TRBV7-9	TRBJ2-1	NA	TRBD2	CATKEGSGRVFNEQFF	TGTGCCACAAAAGAGGGGAGCGGGAGGGTCTTCAATGAGCAGTTCTTC
TRBV5-1	TRBJ2-1	NA	TRBD2	CASSLSHSGSSYNEQFF	TGCGCCAGCAGCTTGTCGCATAGCGGGAGCTCCTACAATGAGCAGTTCTTC
TRBV5-6	TRBJ2-5	few	NA	CASSLPRERETQYF	TGTGCCAGCAGCTTGCCCAGGGAGAGGGAGACCCAGTACTTC
TRBV15	TRBJ2-1	NA	NA	CATSRAHGGVGQNEQFF	TGTGCCACCAGCAGAGCCCATGGGGGGGTTGGACAGAATGAGCAGTTCTTC
TRBV28	TRBJ2-7	few	TRBD1	CASSYLTGAYEQYF	TGTGCCAGCAGCTATCTAACAGGGGCCTACGAGCAGTACTTC
TRBV20-1	TRBJ1-2	NA	TRBD1	CSARAPVTGSIGGYTF	TGCAGTGCTAGGGCCCCGGTGACAGGGTCTATAGGGGGCTACACCTTC
TRBV20-1	TRBJ2-1	few	TRBD2	CSARKTSGSYNEQFF	TGCAGTGCTAGGAAGACTAGCGGTTCCTACAATGAGCAGTTCTTC
TRBV4-3	TRBJ2-1	many	NA	CASSQGEGRPSYNEQFF	TGCGCCAGCAGCCAAGGAGAGGGGCGCCCTTCCTACAATGAGCAGTTCTTC
TRBV24-1	TRBJ2-1	few	TRBD2	CATSGPREVNNEQFF	TGTGCCACCAGTGGTCCGCGGGAGGTTAACAATGAGCAGTTCTTC
TRBV7-2	TRBJ2-5	NA	NA	CASSLGTNAGETQYF	TGTGCCAGCAGCTTAGGGACAAACGCTGGAGAGACCCAGTACTTC
TRBV5-6	TRBJ2-1	NA	NA	CASSLEREAAYNEQFF	TGTGCCAGCAGCTTGGAGCGCGAGGCCGCCTACAATGAGCAGTTCTTC
TRBV20-1	TRBJ2-3	few	TRBD2	CSASSQREGQDTQYF	TGCAGTGCTAGTTCCCAGCGGGAGGGCCAAGATACGCAGTATTTT
TRBV6-2/TRBV6-3	TRBJ1-5	few	NA	CASSYLSNQPQHF	TGTGCCAGCAGTTACTTGTCGAATCAGCCCCAGCATTTT
TRBV7-2	TRBJ2-4	NA	TRBD1	CASSLTLDRAAKNIQYF	TGTGCCAGCAGCTTAACCCTGGACAGGGCGGCCAAAAACATTCAGTACTTC
TRBV6-5	TRBJ1-5	few	TRBD1	CASSLGGQGGQPQHF	TGTGCCAGCAGCTTAGGGGGACAGGGAGGTCAGCCCCAGCATTTT
TRBV7-9	TRBJ1-4	NA	NA	CASSSSTGRGGNEKLFF	TGTGCCAGCAGCTCCTCAACAGGGAGAGGGGGTAATGAAAAACTGTTTTTT
TRBV7-2	TRBJ2-1	NA	NA	CASSLAHGGGGYNEQFF	TGTGCCAGCAGCTTAGCGCACGGCGGAGGCGGGTACAATGAGCAGTTCTTC
TRBV10-2	TRBJ2-6	NA	NA	CASSEIFNSGANVLTF	TGCGCCAGCAGTGAGATTTTTAACTCTGGGGCCAACGTCCTGACTTTC
TRBV12-3/TRBV12-4	TRBJ2-3	many	NA	CASSRSTDTQYF	TGTGCCAGCAGTAGAAGCACAGATACGCAGTATTTT
TRBV7-8	TRBJ2-7	NA	NA	CASSVGIEQYF	TGTGCCAGCAGCGTCGGGATCGAGCAGTACTTC
TRBV10-3	TRBJ2-5	NA	TRBD1	CAIRRGQGGWGETQYF	TGTGCCATCCGCCGAGGACAGGGCGGTTGGGGCGAGACCCAGTACTTC
TRBV27	TRBJ2-1	NA	NA	CASSSRYEQFF	TGTGCCAGCAGTTCGAGATATGAGCAGTTCTTC
TRBV12-3/TRBV12-4	TRBJ1-6	few	NA	CASSTRGNSPLHF	TGTGCCAGCAGCACTAGGGGTAATTCACCCCTCCACTTT
TRBV5-1	TRBJ2-3	NA	NA	CASSRWGNTDTQYF	TGCGCCAGCAGCCGATGGGGGAACACAGATACGCAGTATTTT
TRBV5-1	TRBJ2-1	few	NA	CASSLVGGASYNEQFF	TGCGCCAGCAGCTTGGTAGGAGGGGCCTCCTACAATGAGCAGTTCTTC
TRBV7-2	TRBJ2-7	many	NA	CASSERTGYEQYF	TGTGCCAGCAGCGAGCGCACAGGTTACGAGCAGTACTTC
TRBV10-3	TRBJ2-5	NA	NA	CAISPFRAKGYQETQYF	TGTGCCATCAGTCCGTTCCGGGCCAAGGGATACCAAGAGACCCAGTACTTC